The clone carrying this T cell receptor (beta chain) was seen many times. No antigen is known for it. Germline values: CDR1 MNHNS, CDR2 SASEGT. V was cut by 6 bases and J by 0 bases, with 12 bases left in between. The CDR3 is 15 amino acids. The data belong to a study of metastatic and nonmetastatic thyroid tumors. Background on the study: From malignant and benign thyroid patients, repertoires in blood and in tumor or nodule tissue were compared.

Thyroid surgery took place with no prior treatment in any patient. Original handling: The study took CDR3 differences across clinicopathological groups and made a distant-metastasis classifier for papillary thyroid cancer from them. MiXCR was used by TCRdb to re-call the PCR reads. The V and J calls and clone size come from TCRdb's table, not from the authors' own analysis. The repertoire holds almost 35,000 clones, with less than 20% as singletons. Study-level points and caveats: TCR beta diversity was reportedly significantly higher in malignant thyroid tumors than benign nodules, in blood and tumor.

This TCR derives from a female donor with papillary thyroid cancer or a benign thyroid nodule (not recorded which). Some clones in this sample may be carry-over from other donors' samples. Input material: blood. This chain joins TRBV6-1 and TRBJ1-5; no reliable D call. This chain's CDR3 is CASRRGRSSNQPQHF. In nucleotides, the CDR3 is TGTGCCAGCAGGCGGGGTCGTAGTAGCAATCAGCCCCAGCATTTT.